The 14 T cell receptor beta chains presented below share a single source sample, sequenced in a study of T cell responses to AZD1222 COVID-19 vaccine. Profiling relied on immunoSEQ multiplex PCR, and the TCRdb table lists in-frame clones only, not all of them. The sample records under 150,000 clones, approximately 94% being singletons. The material was peripheral blood, obtained on day 0 of AZD1222 vaccination. Every receptor here comes from an adult in good health.

The genes are TRBV7-2 and TRBJ2-6, with D possibly being TRBD2 (6 bases). Trimming shortened V by 3 bases and J by 1 base, and 10 bases separated the two germline ends. The CDR3 has 16 residues. The germline gives CDR1 SGHTA, CDR2 FQGNSA. The CDR3 reads CASSFVGGSGANVLTF. The CDR3 DNA reads as TGTGCCAGCAGCTTCGTTGGAGGGTCTGGGGCCAACGTCCTGACTTTC. Together with reference TRBV7-2 and TRBJ2-6, the CDR3 gives the full variable domain: GAGVSQSPSNKVTEKGKDVELRCDPISGHTALYWYRQSLGQGLEFLIYFQGNSAPDKSGLPSDRFSAERTGGSVSTLTIQRTQQEDSAVYLCASSFVGGSGANVLTFGAGSRLTVL.

The chain recombines TRBV4-2 with TRBJ2-2, with D hard to call. The CDR3 consists of 14 residues. Germline values: CDR1 LGHNA, CDR2 YNFKEQ. V was cut by 1 base and J by 7 bases, with 10 bases left in between. The CDR3 loop is CASSQVGVNGELFF. The CDR3 bases are TGTGCCAGCAGCCAAGTCGGAGTGAACGGGGAGCTGTTTTTT.

The rearrangement joins TRBV19 to TRBJ2-6; tentative D call: TRBD1 (6 bases). Trimming left V 3 bases short and J 0 bases short, with 9 bases between. Germline V CDR1 and CDR2: LNHDA, SQIVND (reference sequence). The CDR3 length is 16 residues. CDR3 loop: CASSIPTGSGANVLTF. In DNA form, the CDR3 reads TGTGCCAGTAGTATTCCGACAGGCTCTGGGGCCAACGTCCTGACTTTC.

The chain employs TRBV15 and TRBJ1-1; tentative D call: TRBD1 (6 bases). V shed 5 bases and J shed 0 bases, with 13 bases lying between them. The length of the CDR3 is 15 residues. Germline-derived CDR1 and CDR2 are LNHNV and YYDKDF (reference sequence). The CDR3 protein is CATSPSGHLNTEAFF. The CDR3 DNA reads as TGTGCCACCAGCCCATCGGGACACTTGAACACTGAAGCTTTCTTT.

The V call is TRBV11-3, the J call TRBJ2-2; possible D gene TRBD2, 6 bases. This CDR3 is 14 amino acids long. Between the trimmed V and J ends, which lost 2 bases and 7 bases, there was a span of 11 bases. Germline lookup yields CDR1 SGHNT and CDR2 YENEEA. The CDR3 here is CASSLRDGSGELFF. In DNA form, the CDR3 reads TGTGCCAGCAGCTTACGGGACGGGAGCGGGGAGCTGTTTTTT.

The V gene is TRBV27, the J gene TRBJ2-7; D is perhaps TRBD1 (7 bases). The germline CDR1 and CDR2 sequences are MNHEY and SMNVEV (reference sequence). Between the trimmed V and J ends, which lost 6 bases and 7 bases, there was a span of 13 bases. The CDR3 is 12 residues long. CDR3 nucleotides: TGTGCCAGCAGCCCAGGGGGGTGGGAGCAGTACTTC. This translates into CASSPGGWEQYF.

The chain is built from TRBV7-8 and TRBJ2-7; no clear D gene. The V gene lost 0 bases and the J gene lost 6 bases, with 12 bases spanning the gap. The CDR3 is 14 amino acids. The germline V gene encodes CDR1 SGHVS and CDR2 FQNEAQ. The CDR3 sequence is CASSLAVGSAEQYF. In DNA, the CDR3 is TGTGCCAGCAGCTTAGCTGTAGGATCGGCCGAGCAGTACTTC.

This clone was found once. This sequence joins TRBV5-1 and TRBJ1-2, with D perhaps TRBD1 (5 bases). CDR1 is SGHRS, CDR2 YFSETQ, per germline. The CDR3 runs 13 residues. V lost 4 bases and J lost 0, with 7 bases in between. The CDR3: CASSEQANYGYTF. Written as DNA, the CDR3 is TGCGCCAGCAGCGAACAGGCTAACTATGGCTACACCTTC.

This chain uses TRBV5-4 with TRBJ1-1; 9 bases align to TRBD1. Germline CDR1 SGHNT, CDR2 YYREEE (reference sequence). CDR3 size: 16 residues. J lost 3 bases, V lost 3 bases, and 9 bases had no gene match. The CDR3 loop is CASSSDRGAWDTEAFF. CDR3 nucleotides: TGTGCCAGCAGCTCTGACAGGGGGGCCTGGGACACTGAAGCTTTCTTT.

The J gene is TRBJ1-3, the V gene TRBV7-9; no firm D call. Germline V CDR1 and CDR2: SEHNR, FQNEAQ (reference sequence). CDR3 length equals 13 residues. V lost 4 bases and J lost 1, with 5 bases in between. CDR3 residues: CASSWGSGNTIYF. The CDR3 DNA reads TGTGCCAGCAGCTGGGGTTCTGGAAACACCATATATTTT.

This clone appeared a single time. V and J are TRBV3-1 (or the pseudogene TRBV3-2) and TRBJ1-3; TRBD1 matches at 7 bases. Germline CDR1 and CDR2: LGHDT and YNNKEL (reference sequence). V gave up 1 base and J gave up 2 bases; unmatched junction bases: 5. The CDR3 spans 16 residues. The CDR3 region is CASSQAPQGTGNTIYF. The CDR3 DNA reads as TGTGCCAGCAGCCAAGCGCCACAGGGGACTGGAAACACCATATATTTT.

This clone was observed once. V gene TRBV2 combines with J gene TRBJ2-6; perhaps TRBD2 as D (7 bases). Germline lookup yields CDR1 SNHLY and CDR2 FYNNEI. V was cut by 7 bases and J by 1 base, with 11 bases left in between. CDR3 length: 15 amino acids. In DNA form, the CDR3 reads TGTGCCAGCACCGGGGGGCCGTCTGGGGCCAACGTCCTGACTTTC. This codes for CASTGGPSGANVLTF.

This chain links TRBV2 with TRBJ2-2; 14 bases align to TRBD2. The CDR3 consists of 21 residues. CDR1 is SNHLY, CDR2 FYNNEI, per germline. The ends lost 6 bases at V and 5 bases at J; junction bases unmatched: 20. CDR3 sequence reads: CASSRRRLTSGGALRTGELFF. CDR3 sequence (DNA): TGTGCCAGCAGCCGAAGGCGGTTGACTAGCGGGGGGGCCCTGAGGACCGGGGAGCTGTTTTTT. The full variable domain, with the rest looked up from reference TRBV2 and TRBJ2-2, is EPEVTQTPSHQVTQMGQEVILRCVPISNHLYFYWYRQILGQKVEFLVSFYNNEISEKSEIFDDQFSVERPDGSNFTLKIRSTKLEDSAMYFCASSRRRLTSGGALRTGELFFGEGSRLTVL.

This chain joins TRBV5-5 and TRBJ2-7; 7 bases are a match to TRBD1. V shed 1 base, J shed 1 base, and the junction held 2 bases outside the gene matches. The CDR3 consists of 14 residues. Germline V gene lookup returns CDR1 SGHKS and CDR2 YYEKEE (reference sequence). The CDR3: CASSLWTGSYEQYF. The DNA for the CDR3 is TGTGCCAGCAGCTTGTGGACAGGATCCTACGAGCAGTACTTC.